These 21 T cell receptor beta chains came from one sample sequenced in a study of monozygotic twins with cystic fibrosis. The table came from immunoSEQ multiplex PCR; TCRdb's copy has only in-frame clones and leaves some out. The top ten clones hold under 2.5% of a sample with roughly 19,000 clones, 95% to 97% of them seen once. Sequencing was done on a sample of blood. These receptors were taken from a woman aged 25 to 39 with cystic fibrosis.

Only one count was recorded for this clone. The chain links TRBV30 to TRBJ1-1; 7 bases agree with TRBD1. This CDR3 spans 14 amino acids. V lost 3 bases and J lost 4; bases outside the gene matches: 8. Germline V lookup: CDR1 GTSNPN, CDR2 SVGIG (reference sequence). CDR3 coding DNA: TGTGCCTGGAGCCGAGGGGGCGCGGTCACTGAAGCTTTCTTT. Amino acids: CAWSRGGAVTEAFF.

The chain carries TRBV5-1 and TRBJ1-2, with 7 bases aligning to TRBD1. The CDR3 runs 17 residues. CDR1 and CDR2 (germline): SGHRS, YFSETQ. With V trimmed by 3 bases and J by 6 bases, 17 bases remained unmatched. CDR3 nucleotides: TGCGCCAGCAGCTCCTTGGGCCCCGGGACAGCCCCCGATGGCTACACCTTC. Translation: CASSSLGPGTAPDGYTF.

This chain connects TRBV5-1 to TRBJ1-4, with 8 bases lining up with TRBD1. Germline lookup yields CDR1 SGHRS and CDR2 YFSETQ. The J segment lost 8 bases and the V segment lost 4 bases, leaving 10 bases of the junction unmatched. The CDR3 loop spans 15 amino acids. The CDR3 loop is CASSPQTGGMEKLFF. The CDR3 DNA is TGCGCCAGCAGCCCCCAAACAGGGGGGATGGAAAAACTGTTTTTT.

The J gene is TRBJ1-1, the V gene TRBV5-1, with TRBD1 matching over 7 bases. Germline CDR1 SGHRS, CDR2 YFSETQ. With 0 bases clipped from V and 2 bases from J, the junction kept 7 bases outside the gene matches. This CDR3 contains 16 residues. The CDR3 sequence is CASSLGVRGGNTEAFF. CDR3 DNA: TGCGCCAGCAGCTTGGGCGTCAGGGGGGGAAACACTGAAGCTTTCTTT.

V and J are TRBV18 and TRBJ2-5, with 7 bases matching TRBD1. Germline-derived CDR1 and CDR2 are KGHSH and LQKENI. The junction had 4 bases not matched to a gene; V was cut back by 4 bases and J by 5 bases. The CDR3 is 13 residues long. CDR3 in amino acids: CASSHRGAETQYF. The CDR3 nucleotides are TGTGCCAGCTCACACAGGGGAGCGGAGACCCAGTACTTC.

The V and J genes are TRBV28 and TRBJ1-1, with 8 bases aligning to TRBD1. This CDR3 has 13 residues. From germline, CDR1 is MDHEN and CDR2 SYDVKM. The V gene end was trimmed by 2 bases and the J gene end by 5 bases; junction bases not matched to a gene: 1. CDR3 region: CASSLGDRTEAFF. The CDR3 bases are TGTGCCAGCAGTTTAGGGGACAGGACTGAAGCTTTCTTT.

The rearrangement uses TRBV12-5 and TRBJ1-1; possibly TRBD1 for D (5 bases). The length of the CDR3 is 14 residues. Germline values: CDR1 LGHNT, CDR2 FRNRAP. Trimming shortened V by 4 bases and J by 4 bases, and 13 bases separated the two germline ends. CDR3 region: CASGSTAKGTEAFF. The CDR3 DNA sequence: TGTGCTAGTGGTTCGACAGCGAAGGGCACTGAAGCTTTCTTT.

The sample holds one count of this clone. The V call is TRBV10-2, the J call TRBJ1-2, with a weak D call TRBD1 (6 bases). The CDR3 loop spans 11 amino acids. Germline loops: CDR1 WSHSY, CDR2 SAAADI. V lost 8 bases and J 8 bases, leaving 12 bases between the germline ends. The CDR3 region is CASGTPGGYTF. In DNA, the CDR3 is TGCGCCAGCGGGACACCCGGAGGCTACACCTTC.

CDR3 amino acids: CASSNPQGEYGYTF. The CDR3 bases are TGTGCCAGCAGTAACCCTCAGGGGGAGTATGGCTACACCTTC. The chain carries TRBV2 and TRBJ1-2; TRBD1 aligns across 7 bases. Germline V gives CDR1 SNHLY, CDR2 FYNNEI. This CDR3 has 14 residues. V was clipped by 5 bases and J by 5 bases; unmatched bases: 8. Filled out from reference TRBV2 and TRBJ1-2, the complete variable domain reads EPEVTQTPSHQVTQMGQEVILRCVPISNHLYFYWYRQILGQKVEFLVSFYNNEISEKSEIFDDQFSVERPDGSNFTLKIRSTKLEDSAMYFCASSNPQGEYGYTFGSGTRLTVV.

The chain joins TRBV6-1 to TRBJ1-4, with 7 bases aligning to TRBD1. Germline CDR1 MNHNS, CDR2 SASEGT. Germline trimming cut 2 bases from V and 5 bases from J; bases unmatched to any gene: 2. The CDR3 has 14 amino acids. This CDR3 is CASSENRGNEKLFF. The CDR3 region has the DNA TGTGCCAGCAGTGAAAACAGGGGAAATGAAAAACTGTTTTTT.

The DNA of the CDR3 is TGCGCCAGCAGCATTTGGACAGAGAACACTGAAGCTTTCTTT. It specifies CASSIWTENTEAFF. V usage is TRBV5-1 and J usage is TRBJ1-1, with a possible D match to TRBD1 (6 bases). Germline CDR1 reads SGHRS; CDR2 reads YFSETQ. CDR3 length equals 14 residues. The V gene lost 4 bases and the J gene lost 1 base, with 11 bases spanning the gap.

The J gene is TRBJ1-1, the V gene TRBV6-6, with a possible D match to TRBD1 (5 bases). Trimming cost V 8 bases and J 9 bases, with 22 bases left between them. Germline V gives CDR1 MNHNY, CDR2 SVGAGI (reference sequence). This CDR3 is built from 14 residues. The CDR3 spells CASVRVRLNEKAFF. Here the CDR3 DNA reads TGTGCCAGCGTCAGGGTCCGTCTAAACGAGAAAGCTTTCTTT.

This clone was seen once. The V gene is TRBV4-1, the J gene TRBJ1-6, with D possibly TRBD1 on 5 matching bases. The V end lost 1 base, the J end lost 6 bases, and 16 bases lay between the germline ends. The germline V gene encodes CDR1 MGHRA and CDR2 YSYEKL. The CDR3 length is 17 residues. CDR3: CASSQGAPRAFNSPLHF. The CDR3 DNA sequence: TGCGCCAGCAGCCAAGGGGCCCCCAGGGCCTTTAATTCACCCCTCCACTTT.

This chain connects TRBV5-1 to TRBJ1-3, with D possibly TRBD1 on 5 matching bases. CDR1 and CDR2 (germline): SGHRS, YFSETQ. The CDR3 contains 15 residues. Between the trimmed V and J ends, which lost 4 bases and 1 base, there was a span of 12 bases. CDR3 bases: TGCGCCAGCAGCGCCGAAGGGGTATCTGGAAACACCATATATTTT. As protein: CASSAEGVSGNTIYF. The complete variable domain, with remaining parts taken from reference TRBV5-1 and TRBJ1-3, reads KAGVTQTPRYLIKTRGQQVTLSCSPISGHRSVSWYQQTPGQGLQFLFEYFSETQRNKGNFPGRFSGRQFSNSRSEMNVSTLELGDSALYLCASSAEGVSGNTIYFGEGSWLTVV.

The V call is TRBV2, the J call TRBJ2-7; TRBD1 aligns across 7 bases. The J segment lost 4 bases and the V segment lost 6 bases, leaving 9 bases of the junction unmatched. Germline V lookup: CDR1 SNHLY, CDR2 FYNNEI. The length of the CDR3 is 14 residues. This CDR3 is CASRETGFSYEQYF. The CDR3 nucleotides read TGTGCCAGCAGAGAGACAGGGTTTTCGTACGAGCAGTACTTC. Drawing the rest from reference TRBV2 and TRBJ2-7, the complete variable domain is EPEVTQTPSHQVTQMGQEVILRCVPISNHLYFYWYRQILGQKVEFLVSFYNNEISEKSEIFDDQFSVERPDGSNFTLKIRSTKLEDSAMYFCASRETGFSYEQYFGPGTRLTVT.

This chain joins TRBV10-1 and TRBJ2-1; no clear D. Trimming removed 10 bases from V and 6 bases from J, with 19 bases in between. Germline CDR1 WNHNN, CDR2 SYGVQD (reference sequence). This CDR3 region has 14 residues. CDR3 in amino acids: CATSTDPDVNEQFF. In DNA form, the CDR3 reads TGCGCCACCTCCACAGACCCAGATGTCAATGAGCAGTTCTTC.

V and J are TRBV10-1 and TRBJ2-7; 8 nucleotides line up with TRBD1. The junction had 8 bases not matched to a gene; V was cut back by 4 bases and J by 3 bases. The germline CDR1 and CDR2 sequences are WNHNN and SYGVQD (reference sequence). The CDR3 is 15 residues long. The CDR3 sequence: CASSVGTGDIYEQYF. DNA of the CDR3: TGCGCCAGCAGTGTAGGGACAGGAGATATCTACGAGCAGTACTTC.

This chain joins TRBV5-1 and TRBJ2-7; 9 bases match TRBD1. V shed 0 bases and J 1 base; nucleotides not matched to a gene: 5. This CDR3 has 16 amino acids. Germline loops: CDR1 SGHRS, CDR2 YFSETQ. The CDR3: CASSLAGQGISYEQYF. The CDR3 nucleotides are TGCGCCAGCAGCTTGGCCGGACAGGGGATATCCTACGAGCAGTACTTC.

The chain joins TRBV19 to TRBJ1-2; D gene unclear. The CDR3 loop spans 16 amino acids. Per the germline V gene, CDR1 is LNHDA and CDR2 is SQIVND (reference sequence). Between the trimmed V and J ends, which lost 5 bases and 2 bases, there was a span of 18 bases. In nucleotides, the CDR3 is TGTGCCAGTAGTCGAACGGACGGAGGACTGAACTATGGCTACACCTTC. It translates to CASSRTDGGLNYGYTF.

This chain uses TRBV7-2 with TRBJ2-5; D may correspond to TRBD1 or TRBD2 (5 bases each). There are 12 residues in the CDR3. CDR1 is SGHTA and CDR2 is FQGNSA in the germline V gene. Trimming took 5 bases from V and 10 from J, leaving 14 bases between them. For the CDR3, the DNA is TGTGCCAGCAGCCGGGACGTAGGGATCCAGTACTTC. Translation gives CASSRDVGIQYF.

The rearrangement uses TRBV5-1 and TRBJ1-6; D may be TRBD1 (6 bases). This CDR3 comprises 15 residues. Germline V gene lookup returns CDR1 SGHRS and CDR2 YFSETQ. The V gene lost 7 bases and the J gene lost 7 bases, with 18 bases spanning the gap. CDR3 sequence reads: CASALGDMGNSPLHF. The CDR3 DNA reads as TGCGCCAGCGCCTTGGGGGACATGGGAAATTCACCCCTCCACTTT.